This T cell receptor (beta chain) was identified in a study of cytomegalovirus exposure and HLA in healthy donors. Turning to the study itself: HLA-typed donors contributed around 88 million unique TCRs, which were held in an early data release.

PCR employed 60 Vbeta and 13 Jbeta primers. TCRdb keeps only in-frame clones here, not all; method: immunoSEQ multiplex PCR. The table has around 140,000 clones, 82% seen once. The CDR3 spans 14 residues. CDR1 is SGHTA, CDR2 FQGNSA, per germline. Sequenced sample: PBMCs. This TCR came from a woman in her sixties in good health and CMV-seropositive. This sequence joins TRBV7-2 and TRBJ2-5; 7 positions agree with TRBD1. Judging by the DNA end, TRBJ2-7 fits better; the J call may be wrong. The CDR3 reads CASGTGAGPYEQYF. The CDR3 DNA is TGTGCCAGCGGAACAGGGGCAGGGCCCTACGAGCAGTACTTC.